This TCR beta chain was documented in a study of OX40 agonist ivuxolimab in advanced cancers. Points from the study as a whole: With doses of 0.1 to 3.0 mg/kg, CD4+ and CD8+ blood T cells had undergone clonal expansion by week 6.

A note on this clone: What it recognizes is unknown.

The repertoire was sequenced with immunoSEQ multiplex PCR; TCRdb's copy has only in-frame clones and lacks some. The repertoire includes about 57,000 clones, about 83% of them detected once, and roughly 4.7% sits in the top ten. The CDR3 spans 14 residues. Germline CDR1 and CDR2: KGHSH and LQKENI. The V and J genes are TRBV18 and TRBJ2-5, with 9 bases that match TRBD1. The J call is uncertain, as TRBJ2-7 better fits the DNA end. Sequencing was performed on CD4+ or CD8+ T cells sorted from blood, taken in a trial of the OX40 agonist ivuxolimab. The clonotype originates from an adult with an advanced solid tumor such as melanoma, head and neck, liver or kidney cancer. In DNA form, the CDR3 reads TGTGCCAGCTCACCACCGGGACAGGGCTACGAGCAGTACTTC. The encoded protein is CASSPPGQGYEQYF.